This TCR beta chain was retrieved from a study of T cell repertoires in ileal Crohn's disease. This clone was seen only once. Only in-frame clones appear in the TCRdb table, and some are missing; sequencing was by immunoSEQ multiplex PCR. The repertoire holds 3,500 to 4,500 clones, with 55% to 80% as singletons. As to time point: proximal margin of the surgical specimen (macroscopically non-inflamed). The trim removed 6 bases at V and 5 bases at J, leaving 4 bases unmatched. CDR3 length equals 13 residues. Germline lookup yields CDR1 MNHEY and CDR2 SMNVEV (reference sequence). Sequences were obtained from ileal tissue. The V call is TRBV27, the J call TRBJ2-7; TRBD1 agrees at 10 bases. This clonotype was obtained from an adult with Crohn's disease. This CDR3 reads CASSWDRGNEQYF. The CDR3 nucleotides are TGTGCCAGCAGCTGGGACAGGGGAAACGAGCAGTACTTC.